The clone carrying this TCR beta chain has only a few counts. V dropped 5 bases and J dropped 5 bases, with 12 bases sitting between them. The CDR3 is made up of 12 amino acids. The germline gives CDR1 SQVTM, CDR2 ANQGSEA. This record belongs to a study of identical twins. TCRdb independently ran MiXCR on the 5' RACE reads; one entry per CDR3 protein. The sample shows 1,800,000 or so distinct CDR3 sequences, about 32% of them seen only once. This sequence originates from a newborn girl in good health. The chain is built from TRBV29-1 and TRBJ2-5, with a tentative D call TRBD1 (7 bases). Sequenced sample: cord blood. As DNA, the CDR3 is TGCAGCGTTTCGACAGGGAGGGAGACCCAGTACTTC. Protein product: CSVSTGRETQYF. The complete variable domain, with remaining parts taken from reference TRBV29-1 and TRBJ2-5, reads SAVISQKPSRDICQRGTSLTIQCQVDSQVTMMFWYRQQPGQSLTLIATANQGSEATYESGFVIDKFPISRPNLTFSTLTVSNMSPEDSSIYLCSVSTGRETQYFGPGTRLLVL.